The 2 T cell receptor beta chains given below trace back to one sample, sequenced in a study of tumor-infiltrating lymphocytes in localized non-small cell lung cancer. Sequencing used immunoSEQ multiplex PCR; TCRdb keeps in-frame clones, though not all of them. The data show about 29,000 clones, 80% to 90% seen once. The sample consisted of lung tumor tissue. The receptors come from a human donor with non-small cell lung cancer.

This chain links TRBV7-3 with TRBJ2-2; D unresolved. V was trimmed by 4 bases and J by 2 bases, leaving 2 bases between them. Germline V lookup: CDR1 SGHTA, CDR2 FQGTGA. CDR3 length: 12 amino acids. The CDR3 nucleotides are TGTGCCAGCAGCTCAAACACCGGGGAGCTGTTTTTT. Translating it yields CASSSNTGELFF.

The chain carries TRBV11-3 and TRBJ2-3, with D tentatively TRBD2 (6 bases). The CDR3 runs 15 residues. Germline values: CDR1 SGHNT, CDR2 YENEEA. V gave up 6 bases and J gave up 0 bases, with 13 bases separating them. CDR3 sequence: CASSRLGTSTDTQYF. The DNA for the CDR3 is TGTGCCAGCAGTCGCTTAGGGACTAGCACAGATACGCAGTATTTT.